Described below is a single T cell receptor beta chain sequence and its context. Antigen unknown. Deletions cut 0 bases from V and 1 base from J, with 11 bases between. Per the germline V gene, CDR1 is DFQATT and CDR2 is SNEGSKA (reference sequence). The CDR3 consists of 15 residues. These data are taken from a study of blood T cells in healthy people across ages. The wider study: T cells yielded about one barcoded beta molecule per two cells through template switching.

Study results and caveats: Fewer expanded clones and more diversity marked long-lived versus aged donors.

The second PCR ran 7 to 11 cycles with a sample-barcoded 5' primer and J-beta primers. TCRdb reprocessed the 5' RACE reads via MiXCR and lists one record per CDR3 protein. Seen here are fewer than 1.5 million distinct CDR3 sequences, 42% observed once, and the top ten hold 7.9%. V is TRBV20-1 and J is TRBJ2-3; the D is unclear. The sequence was collected from a woman between 18 and 29 years old in good health. Sequenced sample: blood. DNA for the CDR3: TGCAGTGCTAGAGATATGGGTCTCGGCACAGATACGCAGTATTTT. Protein sequence: CSARDMGLGTDTQYF.